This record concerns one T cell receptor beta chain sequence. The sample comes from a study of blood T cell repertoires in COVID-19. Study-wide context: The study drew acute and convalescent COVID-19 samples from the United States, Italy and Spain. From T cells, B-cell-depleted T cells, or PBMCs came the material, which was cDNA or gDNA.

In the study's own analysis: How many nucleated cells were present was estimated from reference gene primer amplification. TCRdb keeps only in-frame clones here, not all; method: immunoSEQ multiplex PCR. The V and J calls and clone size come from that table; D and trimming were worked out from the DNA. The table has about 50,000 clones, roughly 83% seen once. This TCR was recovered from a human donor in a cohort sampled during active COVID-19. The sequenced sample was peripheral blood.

CDR3 in amino acids: CSAFGGGYTF. CDR3 DNA sequence: TGCAGTGCTTTCGGGGGAGGCTACACCTTC. This chain links TRBV20-1 with TRBJ1-2; TRBD1 is a possible D gene (5 bases). Trimming pared 5 bases from V and 8 bases from J, leaving 9 bases between. CDR3 length: 10 residues. Germline CDR1 DFQATT, CDR2 SNEGSKA (reference sequence).